A selection of T cell receptor beta chains follows, all from one sample in a study of blood T cell repertoires in COVID-19. Only in-frame clones appear in the TCRdb table, and some are missing; sequencing was by immunoSEQ multiplex PCR. The sample lists around 700,000 clones, over 80% occurring once. Input material: peripheral blood. These receptors came from a woman younger than 30 with acute or convalescent COVID-19. Both conserved end residues are part of each CDR3. D genes are given only for firm matches. Where a row states a size, it is once, few, many or the class of an expanded clone; other rows omit it.

v_gene: TRBV6-4
j_gene: TRBJ2-2
d_gene: TRBD1
abundance: .
CDR3aa: CASRENRQGHTGELFF
CDR3nt: TGTGCCAGCAGAGAAAACCGACAGGGGCACACCGGGGAGCTGTTTTTT

v_gene: TRBV7-2
j_gene: TRBJ2-1
d_gene: TRBD1
abundance: .
CDR3aa: CASSLGQSRYNEQFF
CDR3nt: TGTGCCAGCAGTCTGGGACAGTCAAGGTACAATGAGCAGTTCTTC

v_gene: TRBV4-1
j_gene: TRBJ2-2
d_gene: .
abundance: once
CDR3aa: CASSQVVGGQLNTGELFF
CDR3nt: TGCGCCAGCAGCCAAGTGGTGGGGGGACAGCTGAACACCGGGGAGCTGTTTTTT

v_gene: TRBV5-6
j_gene: TRBJ1-5
d_gene: .
abundance: .
CDR3aa: CASSFGGYSNQPQHF
CDR3nt: TGTGCCAGCAGCTTTGGGGGGTATAGCAATCAGCCCCAGCATTTT

v_gene: TRBV24-1
j_gene: TRBJ2-7
d_gene: .
abundance: .
CDR3aa: CATSDSQGYPYEQYF
CDR3nt: TGTGCCACCAGTGATTCGCAGGGATATCCCTACGAGCAGTACTTC

v_gene: TRBV24-1
j_gene: TRBJ1-3
d_gene: TRBD1
abundance: .
CDR3aa: CATSDPDRALSGNTIYF
CDR3nt: TGTGCCACCAGTGACCCCGACAGGGCCCTCTCTGGAAACACCATATATTTT

v_gene: TRBV19
j_gene: TRBJ1-1
d_gene: TRBD1
abundance: .
CDR3aa: CASSISGTGGMNTEAFF
CDR3nt: TGTGCCAGTAGTATCTCCGGGACAGGGGGCATGAACACTGAAGCTTTCTTT

v_gene: TRBV3-1/TRBV3-2
j_gene: TRBJ1-2
d_gene: .
abundance: .
CDR3aa: CASSQQGAAYGYTF
CDR3nt: TGTGCCAGCAGCCAACAAGGGGCTGCCTATGGCTACACCTTC

v_gene: TRBV12-2
j_gene: TRBJ2-1
d_gene: .
abundance: .
CDR3aa: CASRLRGFNEQFF
CDR3nt: TGTGCAAGTCGCTTACGGGGATTCAATGAGCAGTTCTTC

v_gene: TRBV23-1
j_gene: TRBJ1-2
d_gene: .
abundance: .
CDR3aa: CASRSFTF
CDR3nt: TGCGCCAGCAGATCGTTCACCTTC

v_gene: TRBV10-3
j_gene: TRBJ1-5
d_gene: TRBD1
abundance: .
CDR3aa: CATKGRGTEYQPQHF
CDR3nt: TGTGCCACGAAGGGAAGGGGGACAGAATATCAGCCCCAGCATTTT

v_gene: TRBV5-1
j_gene: TRBJ2-1
d_gene: TRBD2
abundance: once
CDR3aa: CASSLAPPGGRWQFF
CDR3nt: TGCGCCAGCAGCTTGGCGCCCCCGGGGGGGCGATGGCAGTTCTTC

v_gene: TRBV30
j_gene: TRBJ2-2
d_gene: .
abundance: .
CDR3aa: CAWSQGRELFF
CDR3nt: TGTGCCTGGTCCCAGGGCCGGGAGCTGTTTTTT

v_gene: TRBV7-8
j_gene: TRBJ1-4
d_gene: TRBD1
abundance: few
CDR3aa: CASSPRTGGDEKLFF
CDR3nt: TGTGCCAGCAGCCCACGGACAGGGGGTGATGAAAAACTGTTTTTT

v_gene: TRBV18
j_gene: TRBJ1-1
d_gene: TRBD1
abundance: .
CDR3aa: CASSRRQGEVNTEAFF
CDR3nt: TGTGCCAGCTCACGTCGACAGGGGGAGGTGAACACTGAAGCTTTCTTT

v_gene: TRBV5-5
j_gene: TRBJ1-1
d_gene: TRBD1
abundance: .
CDR3aa: CASSNDRVVAITEAFF
CDR3nt: TGTGCCAGCAGCAACGACAGGGTGGTCGCCATTACTGAAGCTTTCTTT

v_gene: TRBV19
j_gene: TRBJ1-4
d_gene: .
abundance: .
CDR3aa: CASSIDHGGFDEKLFF
CDR3nt: TGTGCCAGTAGTATAGATCACGGGGGTTTCGATGAAAAACTGTTTTTT

v_gene: TRBV6-2/TRBV6-3
j_gene: TRBJ2-5
d_gene: .
abundance: .
CDR3aa: CASSDTDFLQETQYF
CDR3nt: TGTGCCAGCAGCGATACGGACTTCCTCCAAGAGACCCAGTACTTC

v_gene: TRBV24-1
j_gene: TRBJ1-5
d_gene: .
abundance: once
CDR3aa: CATSDSTGFYQPQHF
CDR3nt: TGTGCCACCAGTGATTCGACAGGATTCTATCAGCCCCAGCATTTT

v_gene: TRBV6-5
j_gene: TRBJ1-4
d_gene: TRBD1
abundance: .
CDR3aa: CASSYQGAGEKLFF
CDR3nt: TGTGCCAGCAGTTACCAGGGGGCCGGAGAAAAACTGTTTTTT

v_gene: TRBV12-3/TRBV12-4
j_gene: TRBJ1-1
d_gene: .
abundance: few
CDR3aa: CASSADTEAFF
CDR3nt: TGTGCCAGCAGCGCGGACACTGAAGCTTTCTTT

v_gene: TRBV11-2
j_gene: TRBJ2-1
d_gene: .
abundance: .
CDR3aa: CASSLGSWSHVVYNEQFF
CDR3nt: TGTGCCAGCAGCTTAGGTTCGTGGAGCCACGTCGTTTACAATGAGCAGTTCTTC

v_gene: TRBV24-1
j_gene: TRBJ2-1
d_gene: .
abundance: once
CDR3aa: CATSDLPGRPNNEQFF
CDR3nt: TGTGCCACCAGTGATTTGCCAGGGAGGCCCAACAATGAGCAGTTCTTC

v_gene: TRBV5-6
j_gene: TRBJ1-3
d_gene: TRBD1
abundance: .
CDR3aa: CASSGRTGRNTIYF
CDR3nt: TGTGCCAGCAGCGGACGGACAGGGAGAAACACCATATATTTT

v_gene: TRBV6-1
j_gene: TRBJ2-3
d_gene: .
abundance: .
CDR3aa: CASSEVKDFFYTQYF
CDR3nt: TGTGCCAGCAGTGAAGTCAAGGACTTTTTCTATACGCAGTATTTT

v_gene: TRBV29-1
j_gene: TRBJ1-2
d_gene: .
abundance: once
CDR3aa: CSVVIRANYGYTF
CDR3nt: TGCAGCGTTGTTATCAGGGCTAACTATGGCTACACCTTC

v_gene: TRBV6-5
j_gene: TRBJ1-5
d_gene: TRBD1
abundance: once
CDR3aa: CASSTGRNQPQHF
CDR3nt: TGTGCCAGCTCGACAGGGCGTAATCAGCCCCAGCATTTT

v_gene: TRBV19
j_gene: TRBJ1-6
d_gene: TRBD1
abundance: once
CDR3aa: CASRRQGNSPLHF
CDR3nt: TGTGCCAGTAGGAGACAGGGGAATTCACCCCTCCACTTT

v_gene: TRBV12-5
j_gene: TRBJ2-3
d_gene: .
abundance: .
CDR3aa: CASGPLSSDTQYF
CDR3nt: TGTGCTAGTGGCCCCCTGAGCTCAGATACGCAGTATTTT

v_gene: TRBV5-1
j_gene: TRBJ1-1
d_gene: .
abundance: once
CDR3aa: CASSLRVNGGHEAFF
CDR3nt: TGCGCCAGCAGCTTGAGGGTCAACGGCGGACATGAAGCTTTCTTT

v_gene: TRBV25-1
j_gene: TRBJ1-4
d_gene: .
abundance: .
CDR3aa: CASALGGNSEKLFF
CDR3nt: TGTGCCAGCGCCCTCGGAGGGAATAGTGAAAAACTGTTTTTT

v_gene: TRBV5-4
j_gene: TRBJ2-1
d_gene: .
abundance: .
CDR3aa: CASSLNQGEQFF
CDR3nt: TGTGCCAGCAGCTTGAATCAGGGTGAGCAGTTCTTC

v_gene: TRBV14
j_gene: TRBJ1-2
d_gene: .
abundance: .
CDR3aa: CASSPELRNYGYTF
CDR3nt: TGTGCCAGCAGCCCCGAACTCCGAAACTATGGCTACACCTTC

v_gene: TRBV5-1
j_gene: TRBJ2-7
d_gene: TRBD2
abundance: once
CDR3aa: CASSLARGGSLLEQYF
CDR3nt: TGCGCCAGCAGCTTGGCTCGGGGGGGATCCCTCCTGGAGCAGTACTTC

v_gene: TRBV28
j_gene: TRBJ2-1
d_gene: TRBD2
abundance: .
CDR3aa: CASSFSGAAYNEQFF
CDR3nt: TGTGCCAGCAGTTTTAGCGGGGCCGCCTACAATGAGCAGTTCTTC

v_gene: TRBV3-1/TRBV3-2
j_gene: TRBJ2-7
d_gene: .
abundance: .
CDR3aa: CASSRGQGYEQYF
CDR3nt: TGTGCCAGCAGCCGGGGACAAGGCTACGAGCAGTACTTC

v_gene: TRBV6-6
j_gene: TRBJ1-5
d_gene: .
abundance: .
CDR3aa: CASKRGRDQPQHF
CDR3nt: TGTGCCAGCAAGCGAGGGAGGGATCAGCCCCAGCATTTT

v_gene: TRBV7-9
j_gene: TRBJ2-7
d_gene: TRBD1
abundance: few
CDR3aa: CASSSGQGVNEQYF
CDR3nt: TGTGCCAGCAGCTCCGGACAGGGGGTAAACGAGCAGTACTTC

v_gene: TRBV6-6
j_gene: TRBJ2-2
d_gene: .
abundance: few
CDR3aa: CASSYSSDTGELFF
CDR3nt: TGTGCCAGCAGTTACTCTTCGGACACCGGGGAGCTGTTTTTT

v_gene: TRBV3-1/TRBV3-2
j_gene: TRBJ1-2
d_gene: .
abundance: .
CDR3aa: CASSQRTASPMGYTF
CDR3nt: TGTGCCAGCAGCCAAAGGACAGCTAGTCCTATGGGCTACACCTTC

v_gene: TRBV9
j_gene: TRBJ2-1
d_gene: .
abundance: .
CDR3aa: CASSVVPGEQFF
CDR3nt: TGTGCCAGCAGCGTAGTCCCGGGTGAGCAGTTCTTC

v_gene: TRBV2
j_gene: TRBJ1-1
d_gene: .
abundance: .
CDR3aa: CASSPLRWGRNTEAFF
CDR3nt: TGTGCCAGCAGTCCCTTACGGTGGGGCCGGAACACTGAAGCTTTCTTT

v_gene: TRBV7-8
j_gene: TRBJ1-5
d_gene: .
abundance: .
CDR3aa: CASSLWGGRQPQHF
CDR3nt: TGTGCCAGCAGCTTGTGGGGGGGGAGACAGCCCCAGCATTTT

v_gene: TRBV27
j_gene: TRBJ1-1
d_gene: TRBD1
abundance: many
CDR3aa: CASSLRPGGTTEAFF
CDR3nt: TGTGCCAGCAGTTTAAGGCCAGGGGGAACGACTGAAGCTTTCTTT

v_gene: TRBV19
j_gene: TRBJ1-2
d_gene: .
abundance: .
CDR3aa: CASSIGHAFSGYGYTF
CDR3nt: TGTGCCAGTAGTATTGGTCACGCTTTCTCGGGCTATGGCTACACCTTC

v_gene: TRBV7-9
j_gene: TRBJ2-4
d_gene: .
abundance: .
CDR3aa: CASSLARRPIAKNIQYF
CDR3nt: TGTGCCAGCAGCTTAGCGCGGCGTCCAATTGCCAAAAACATTCAGTACTTC

v_gene: TRBV15
j_gene: TRBJ2-3
d_gene: .
abundance: .
CDR3aa: CATIHSGYTDTQYF
CDR3nt: TGTGCCACCATTCATAGCGGTTACACAGATACGCAGTATTTT

v_gene: TRBV24-1
j_gene: TRBJ1-3
d_gene: .
abundance: once
CDR3aa: CATSDSGSGNTIYF
CDR3nt: TGTGCCACCAGTGATTCAGGCTCAGGAAACACCATATATTTT

v_gene: TRBV18
j_gene: TRBJ1-2
d_gene: TRBD1
abundance: .
CDR3aa: CASSLGDRGGYTF
CDR3nt: TGTGCCAGCTCACTAGGAGACAGGGGTGGCTACACCTTC